This TCR beta chain is from a study of T cells in Graves' hyperthyroidism and ophthalmopathy. Regarding the study as a whole: In blood, most of the thyroid clonotypes expanded above 0.001 were also present.

Concerning this clonotype: The antigen is undetermined.

Uncontrolled infections, other autoimmune diseases, pregnancy or lactation led to exclusion of patients. Diagnoses were made from clinical symptoms, serum measures (thyroxine and TRAb), thyroid ultrasound and orbital computed tomography. Amplification of TCR beta CDR3 regions used RNA as the template. Researchers ran a first-round RT-PCR on the TCR CDR3 using the HTBI primer set. TCRdb recomputed calls from the multiplex PCR reads with MiXCR, one row per CDR3 protein. The sample includes around 600,000 distinct CDR3 sequences, approximately 42% of them seen just once. V was trimmed by 6 bases and J by 4 bases, leaving 13 bases between them. The CDR3 has 13 residues.

The receptor comes from an adult man with Graves' disease, either hyperthyroidism or ophthalmopathy (not recorded which). This rearrangement joins TRBV12-3 or TRBV12-4 to TRBJ2-7; a possible D gene is TRBD1 (6 bases). Sample: peripheral blood or thyroid tissue (not recorded which). CDR3 protein: CASSPAGEYEQYF. CDR3 in DNA: TGTGCCAGCAGCCCCGCAGGGGAATACGAGCAGTACTTC.